The clone carrying this T cell receptor (beta chain) was found a few times. A single record per CDR3 protein comes from TCRdb applying MiXCR to the RACE reads. This sample carries around 350,000 distinct CDR3 sequences, around 5.5% of them seen once, and the ten largest clones take around 8%. This sample is part of a study of human T cells and chemical hapten exposure. Noted time point: pre-sensitization, week 0. The sample's treatment: therapeutic diphenylcyclopropenone sensitization with weekly scalp DPC. The V end lost 3 bases, the J end lost 6 bases, and 14 bases lay between the germline ends. The CDR3 extends over 14 amino acids.

The sequences come from whole blood, collected in connection with sensitization to the hapten diphenylcyclopropenone (DPC). V usage is TRBV12-3 or TRBV12-4 and J usage is TRBJ1-2; D gene unclear. This TCR was recovered from a woman between 18 and 29 years old with alopecia areata. Some clones in this sample may be carry-over from other donors' samples. This CDR3 is CASSFLRHQNGYTF. For the CDR3, the DNA is TGTGCCAGCAGTTTTCTGAGACATCAGAATGGCTACACCTTC.